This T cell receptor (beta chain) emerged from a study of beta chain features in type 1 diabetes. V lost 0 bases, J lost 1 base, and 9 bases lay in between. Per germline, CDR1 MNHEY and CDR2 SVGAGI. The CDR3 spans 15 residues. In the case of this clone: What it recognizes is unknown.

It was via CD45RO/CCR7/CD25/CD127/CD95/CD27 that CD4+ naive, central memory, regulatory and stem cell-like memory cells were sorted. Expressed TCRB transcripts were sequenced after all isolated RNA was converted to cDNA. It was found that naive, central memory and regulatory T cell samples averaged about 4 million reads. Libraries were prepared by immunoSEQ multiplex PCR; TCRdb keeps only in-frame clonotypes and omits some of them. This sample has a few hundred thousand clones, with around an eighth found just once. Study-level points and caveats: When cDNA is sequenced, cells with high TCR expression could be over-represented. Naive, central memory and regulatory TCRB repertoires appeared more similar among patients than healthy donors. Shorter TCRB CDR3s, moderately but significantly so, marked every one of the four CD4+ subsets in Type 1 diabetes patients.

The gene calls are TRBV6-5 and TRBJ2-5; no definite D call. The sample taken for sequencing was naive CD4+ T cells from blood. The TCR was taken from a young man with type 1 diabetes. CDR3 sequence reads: CASSYSILAQETQYF. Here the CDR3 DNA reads TGTGCCAGCAGTTACTCGATTCTGGCCCAAGAGACCCAGTACTTC.